Here is one TCR beta chain with its context. Its specificity is unknown. Germline CDR1 and CDR2: MDHEN and SYDVKM. The CDR3 loop spans 16 amino acids. The V gene end was trimmed by 6 bases and the J gene end by 4 bases; junction bases not matched to a gene: 14. Sequencing used immunoSEQ multiplex PCR; TCRdb keeps in-frame clones, though not all of them. The data contain about 2 million clones, about 94% of them seen just once; the ten biggest clones take up 1.1%. CD45RO negativity and positive selection for CCR7 defined naive CD8 cells, a population that excluded terminally differentiated effector memory CD45RA+ cells. The data were obtained in a study of shared clonotypes between healthy human individuals. Study context: Contributing individuals were two females and three males aged 18 to 49.

Findings and caveats of the study: Rarefaction curves obtained for sorted subsets showed sequencing incomplete despite large depth.

V and J are TRBV28 and TRBJ2-5; 7 positions agree with TRBD1. This receptor was identified in a man younger than 35 in good health. The sequencing sample was made of naive CD8+ T cells sorted from blood. Here the CDR3 reads CASSTDSRGLGETQYF. For the CDR3, the DNA is TGTGCCAGCAGCACCGACTCGAGGGGGCTAGGAGAGACCCAGTACTTC.